The 13 T cell receptor beta chains given below trace back to one sample, sequenced in a study of T cell responses to AZD1222 COVID-19 vaccine. Here immunoSEQ multiplex PCR was the method, and the copy in TCRdb shows in-frame clones only, minus some. The top ten hold less than 3% of the sample, which has 100,000 or so clones, 70% to 90% seen once. Here the sequenced sample was peripheral blood, taken on day 0 of AZD1222 vaccination. These receptors came from an adult in good health.

The chain carries TRBV4-2 and TRBJ1-3, with D possibly TRBD1 on 5 matching bases. The germline gives CDR1 LGHNA, CDR2 YNFKEQ. V was cut by 0 bases and J by 0 bases, with 12 bases left in between. The CDR3 is 17 amino acids. The CDR3 DNA is TGTGCCAGCAGCCAAGATTTGGGGCCCAGCTCTGGAAACACCATATATTTT. It yields the protein CASSQDLGPSSGNTIYF.

The rearrangement joins TRBV27 to TRBJ1-6, with D perhaps TRBD1 (5 bases). The CDR3 consists of 17 residues. V was cut by 5 bases and J by 0 bases, with 14 bases left in between. Germline CDR1 is MNHEY and CDR2 is SMNVEV (reference sequence). The CDR3 region is CASSPRVTHSYNSPLHF. In nucleotides, the CDR3 is TGTGCCAGCAGTCCCAGGGTCACCCACTCCTATAATTCACCCCTCCACTTT.

The chain carries TRBV4-2 and TRBJ1-1; a weak D match, TRBD1 (6 bases). Per germline, CDR1 LGHNA and CDR2 YNFKEQ. Trimming removed 5 bases from V and 0 bases from J, with 19 bases in between. The CDR3 covers 17 residues. CDR3 in amino acids: CASSKVSTGRMNTEAFF. In DNA, the CDR3 is TGTGCCAGCAGCAAGGTCTCGACAGGAAGAATGAACACTGAAGCTTTCTTT.

V gene TRBV6-2 or TRBV6-3 combines with J gene TRBJ2-6, with TRBD2 matching over 7 bases. V gave up 6 bases and J gave up 0 bases; unmatched junction bases: 14. Germline V gene sequence: CDR1 MNHEY, CDR2 SVGEGT. The CDR3 has 19 amino acids. CDR3 residues: CASSLRGELVFSGANVLTF. The DNA of the CDR3 is TGTGCCAGCAGCCTCCGGGGGGAGTTAGTCTTCTCTGGGGCCAACGTCCTGACTTTC.

In DNA, the CDR3 is TGTGCCAGCAGCTGGACAGATAATTCACCCCTCCACTTT. Encoded protein: CASSWTDNSPLHF. The rearrangement joins TRBV5-6 to TRBJ1-6; TRBD1 might be the D (6 bases). Trimming shortened V by 3 bases and J by 5 bases, and 6 bases separated the two germline ends. The CDR3 totals 13 residues. The germline V gene has CDR1 SGHDT and CDR2 YYEEEE.

This clone is deemed medium-sized. This chain uses TRBV11-2 with TRBJ2-2; tentatively, D is TRBD1 (6 bases). Trimming shortened V by 1 base and J by 4 bases, and 7 bases separated the two germline ends. This CDR3 comprises 14 residues. Germline CDR1 SGHAT, CDR2 FQNNGV. Written as DNA, the CDR3 is TGTGCCAGCAGCTTAGCAGGGGCCACCGGGGAGCTGTTTTTT. This encodes CASSLAGATGELFF.

The V and J genes are TRBV27 and TRBJ2-7, with D maybe TRBD1 (5 bases). The germline V and J ends were trimmed by 5 bases and 3 bases, with 17 bases remaining between them. In germline, CDR1 is MNHEY, CDR2 SMNVEV (reference sequence). The CDR3 loop spans 15 amino acids. CDR3 nucleotide sequence: TGTGCCAGCAGTCCCCCTCCAGGGAAAAACTACGAGCAGTACTTC. As protein: CASSPPPGKNYEQYF.

The chain carries TRBV6-2 or TRBV6-3 and TRBJ1-6; D call uncertain. The V and J ends lost 2 bases and 8 bases respectively, with 7 bases between them. Germline CDR1 MNHEY, CDR2 SVGEGT. The CDR3 contains 13 residues. The CDR3, as DNA: TGTGCCAGCAGTTACGGGGAATATTCACCCCTCCACTTT. Its protein product is CASSYGEYSPLHF.

The V call is TRBV5-1, the J call TRBJ2-5; 14 nucleotides line up with TRBD2. V dropped 4 bases and J dropped 5; count of bases not matched to a gene: 7. The germline V gene encodes CDR1 SGHRS and CDR2 YFSETQ. There are 16 residues in the CDR3. The CDR3 DNA reads as TGCGCCAGCAGCGCCGGGACTAGCGGGGGCGGGGAGACCCAGTACTTC. This codes for CASSAGTSGGGETQYF.

The V gene is TRBV12-2, the J gene TRBJ1-3; the listed D gene, TRBD1, was not tested against the DNA. TRBV12-2 is termed a pseudogene. The CDR3 consists of 14 residues. The CDR3: CASRPTTFGYTIYF. Here the CDR3 DNA reads TGTGCAAGTCGCCCCACGACATTTGGGTACACCATATATTTT.

The V call is TRBV19, the J call TRBJ2-5; 10 nucleotides match TRBD1. The CDR3 is 14 residues long. Unmatched junction bases numbered 3, after V lost 7 bases and J lost 1 base. The germline V gene encodes CDR1 LNHDA and CDR2 SQIVND (reference sequence). The CDR3 region is CASNDRGLQETQYF. DNA of the CDR3: TGTGCCAGTAACGACAGGGGGCTCCAAGAGACCCAGTACTTC.

The V call is TRBV7-9, the J call TRBJ2-7; a weak D match, TRBD2 (6 bases). V was cut by 5 bases and J by 2 bases, with 16 bases left in between. From germline, CDR1 is SEHNR and CDR2 FQNEAQ (reference sequence). The CDR3 consists of 15 residues. The CDR3 sequence: CASSLQRARTYEQYF. The DNA of the CDR3 is TGTGCCAGCAGCCTACAGCGGGCCCGCACCTACGAGCAGTACTTC.

The chain carries TRBV5-1 and TRBJ1-1; tentatively, D is TRBD1 (6 bases). V dropped 4 bases and J dropped 4 bases, with 14 bases sitting between them. Germline V gives CDR1 SGHRS, CDR2 YFSETQ. The CDR3 has 14 residues. In DNA, the CDR3 is TGCGCCAGCAGCAAAGTTAGGGGGGGCACTGAAGCTTTCTTT. Its protein product is CASSKVRGGTEAFF.